This T cell receptor (beta chain) is from a study of beta chain features in type 1 diabetes. In the study overall: Researchers looked at about 110 million sorted cells across all samples. Study results and caveats: In every one of the four CD4+ subsets, TCRB CDR3s were moderately but significantly shorter in Type 1 diabetes patients. Small HLA sub-analyses could not settle whether HLA shapes TCRB rearrangement.

About this clone itself: As yet, its antigen is unknown.

Sequencing targeted expressed TCRB transcripts, as all isolated RNA had been reverse transcribed. The data were produced by immunoSEQ multiplex PCR, yet TCRdb's version contains in-frame clones alone and is incomplete. The sample has some 150,000 clones; about a tenth are singletons. The germline gives CDR1 SNHLY, CDR2 FYNNEI. The length of the CDR3 is 14 residues. With 6 bases removed from V and 0 bases from J, the gap between germline ends came to 10 bases. The source is a woman in her 40s in good health. Sequenced sample: central memory CD4+ T cells from blood. This chain connects TRBV2 to TRBJ2-3, with D uncertain. In nucleotides, the CDR3 is TGTGCCAGCAGAATTTTGGAGAGCACAGATACGCAGTATTTT. This sequence encodes CASRILESTDTQYF.